Reported below is one T cell receptor beta chain. V gave up 5 bases and J gave up 3 bases, with 11 bases separating them. CDR3 size: 15 residues. CDR1 SNHLY and CDR2 FYNNEI come from the germline V gene. The data derive from a study of blood T cell repertoires in COVID-19. The overall study: Samples of COVID-19 (acute and convalescent) were obtained from the United States, Italy and Spain. T cells, B-cell-depleted T cells, or PBMCs provided the cDNA or gDNA that served as material.

Original handling: Amplification of reference gene primers provided the estimated nucleated cell counts. The table came from immunoSEQ multiplex PCR; TCRdb's copy has only in-frame clones and leaves some out. The V and J calls and clone size come from that table; D and trimming were worked out from the DNA. The data contain under 200,000 clones, about 88% of them singletons. The chain links TRBV2 to TRBJ2-6, with a weak D call TRBD1 (5 bases). The sequence derives from a man between 18 and 35 years old with acute or convalescent COVID-19. Sequencing input: peripheral blood. CDR3 in DNA: TGTGCCAGCAGTTTAGGGGCGCGTGGGGCCAACGTCCTGACTTTC. It is translated as CASSLGARGANVLTF. The variable domain in full, with the rest retrieved from reference TRBV2 and TRBJ2-6, is EPEVTQTPSHQVTQMGQEVILRCVPISNHLYFYWYRQILGQKVEFLVSFYNNEISEKSEIFDDQFSVERPDGSNFTLKIRSTKLEDSAMYFCASSLGARGANVLTFGAGSRLTVL.